Listed below are T cell receptor beta chains from one sample, sequenced in a study of blood T cell repertoires in COVID-19. Sequencing used immunoSEQ multiplex PCR; TCRdb keeps in-frame clones, though not all of them. The sample shows roughly 110,000 clones, over 70% of them seen only once. Sequencing was carried out using peripheral blood. These receptors came from a woman aged 70 to 79 with acute or convalescent COVID-19. Both conserved end residues are part of each CDR3. Each record gives: V gene, J gene, clone size, D gene, CDR3 protein, CDR3 DNA. D genes are given only for firm matches. Only some rows state a clone size, as once, few, many or a class for expanded clones.

>TRBV5-1|TRBJ2-1|NA|NA
CASSLDPGGLGSYNEQFF
TGCGCCAGCAGCTTGGATCCCGGGGGATTGGGCTCCTACAATGAGCAGTTCTTC
>TRBV4-1|TRBJ1-3|NA|NA
CASSQGEATSGNTIYF
TGCGCCAGCAGCCAAGGGGAGGCTACCTCTGGAAACACCATATATTTT
>TRBV5-8|TRBJ1-5|NA|NA
CASSLKAGLGQPQHF
TGTGCCAGCAGCTTAAAGGCAGGGCTTGGGCAGCCCCAGCATTTT
>TRBV18|TRBJ2-3|NA|TRBD2
CASSSLAGSLDTQYF
TGTGCCAGCTCATCACTAGCGGGGTCGTTGGATACGCAGTATTTT
>TRBV10-2|TRBJ2-7|few|NA
CASSGSSSNYEQYF
TGCGCCAGCAGTGGTAGCTCCTCCAACTACGAGCAGTACTTC
>TRBV11-2|TRBJ2-5|NA|NA
CASSLEGTPTRTQYF
TGTGCCAGCAGCTTAGAGGGGACTCCAACGCGGACCCAGTACTTC
>TRBV25-1|TRBJ1-4|NA|NA
CASSESTGFGEKLFF
TGTGCCAGCAGTGAATCGACCGGGTTTGGGGAAAAACTGTTTTTT
>TRBV28|TRBJ2-5|few|NA
CASNWGSGTQETQYF
TGTGCCAGCAACTGGGGTAGCGGAACTCAAGAGACCCAGTACTTC
>TRBV29-1|TRBJ2-1|NA|NA
CSVSRAEGNEQFF
TGCAGCGTCTCCCGGGCCGAGGGCAATGAGCAGTTCTTC
>TRBV27|TRBJ1-2|NA|TRBD1
CASSPTGNYGYTF
TGTGCCAGCAGTCCGACAGGGAACTATGGCTACACCTTC